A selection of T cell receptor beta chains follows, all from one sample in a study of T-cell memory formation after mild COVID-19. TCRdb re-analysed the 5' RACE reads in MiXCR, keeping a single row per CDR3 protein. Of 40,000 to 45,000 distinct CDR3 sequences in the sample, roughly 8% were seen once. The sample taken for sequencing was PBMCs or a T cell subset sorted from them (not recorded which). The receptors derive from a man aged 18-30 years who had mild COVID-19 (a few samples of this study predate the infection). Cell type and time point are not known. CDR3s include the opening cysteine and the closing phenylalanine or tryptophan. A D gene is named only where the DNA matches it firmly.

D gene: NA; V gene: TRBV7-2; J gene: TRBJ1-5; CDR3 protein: CASSLRGDPYSNQPQHF
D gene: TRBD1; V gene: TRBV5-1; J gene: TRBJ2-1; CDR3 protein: CASSLDRGIDEQFF
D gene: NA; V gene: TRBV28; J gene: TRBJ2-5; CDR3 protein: CASTPHQQETQYF
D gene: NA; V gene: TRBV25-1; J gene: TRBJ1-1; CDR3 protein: CASSEGYWVNTEAFF
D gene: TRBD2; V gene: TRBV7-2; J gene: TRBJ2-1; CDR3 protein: CASSPGAGGAGYEQFF
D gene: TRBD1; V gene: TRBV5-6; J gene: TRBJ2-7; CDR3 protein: CASSLTGGYEQYF
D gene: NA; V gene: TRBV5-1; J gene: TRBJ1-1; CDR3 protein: CASSWGLSTEAFF
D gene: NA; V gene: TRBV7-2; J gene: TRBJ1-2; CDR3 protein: CASSFRTDRSYGYTF
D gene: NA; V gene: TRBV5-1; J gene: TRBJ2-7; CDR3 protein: CASSLGAYEQYF
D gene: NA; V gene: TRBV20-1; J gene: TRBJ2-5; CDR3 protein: CSARATLQETQYF
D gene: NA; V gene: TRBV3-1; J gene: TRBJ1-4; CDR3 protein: CASSDTGTTTEKLFF
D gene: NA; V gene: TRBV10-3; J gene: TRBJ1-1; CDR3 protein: CAVAGTSSGAEAFF
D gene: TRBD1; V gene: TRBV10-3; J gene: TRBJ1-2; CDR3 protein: CAIRGQANGYTF
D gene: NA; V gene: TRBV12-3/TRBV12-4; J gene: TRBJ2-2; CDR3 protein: CASKKGAGELFF
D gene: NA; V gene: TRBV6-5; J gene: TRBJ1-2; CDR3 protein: CASSQTGGYGYTF
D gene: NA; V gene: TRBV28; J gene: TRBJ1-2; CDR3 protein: CASSLNPRGGYTF
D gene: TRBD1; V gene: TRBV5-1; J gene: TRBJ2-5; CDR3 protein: CASSLGQGAETQYF
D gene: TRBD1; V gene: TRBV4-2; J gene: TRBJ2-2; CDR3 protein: CASSLLPGQGSRGELFF
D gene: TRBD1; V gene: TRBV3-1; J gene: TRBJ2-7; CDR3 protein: CASSRYAGTGAEQYF
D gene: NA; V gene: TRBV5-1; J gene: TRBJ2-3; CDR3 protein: CASSLAPGDTQYF
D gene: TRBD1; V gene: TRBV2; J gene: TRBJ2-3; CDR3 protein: CASSGGQGGTDTQYF
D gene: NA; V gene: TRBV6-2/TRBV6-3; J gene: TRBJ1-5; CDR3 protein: CASSYAGVNQPQHF